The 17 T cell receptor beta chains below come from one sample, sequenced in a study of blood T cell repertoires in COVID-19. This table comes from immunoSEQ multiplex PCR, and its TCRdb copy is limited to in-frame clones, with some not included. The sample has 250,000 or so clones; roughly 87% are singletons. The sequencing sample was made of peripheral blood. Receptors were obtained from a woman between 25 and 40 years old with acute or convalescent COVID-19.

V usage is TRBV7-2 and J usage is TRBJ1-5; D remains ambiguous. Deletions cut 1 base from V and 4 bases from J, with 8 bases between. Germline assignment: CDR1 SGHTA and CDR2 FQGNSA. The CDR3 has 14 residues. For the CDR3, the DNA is TGTGCCAGCAGCTTAGTACCGGGGAATCAGCCCCAGCATTTT. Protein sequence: CASSLVPGNQPQHF.

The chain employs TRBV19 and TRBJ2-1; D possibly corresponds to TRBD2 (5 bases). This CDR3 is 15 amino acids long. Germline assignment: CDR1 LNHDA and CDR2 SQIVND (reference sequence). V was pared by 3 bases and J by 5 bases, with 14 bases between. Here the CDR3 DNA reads TGTGCCAGTAGTATTTTTTCGACTAAGAACAATGAGCAGTTCTTC. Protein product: CASSIFSTKNNEQFF.

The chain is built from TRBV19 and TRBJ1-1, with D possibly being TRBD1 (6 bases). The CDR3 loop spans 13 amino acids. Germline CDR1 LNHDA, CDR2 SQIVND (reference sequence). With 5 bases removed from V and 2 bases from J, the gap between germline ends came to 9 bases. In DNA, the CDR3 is TGTGCCAGTAGTCAGGACAGAAACACTGAAGCTTTCTTT. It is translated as CASSQDRNTEAFF.

The CDR3 sequence: CASSLGGSVPLHF. The CDR3 DNA is TGTGCCAGCAGTTTAGGTGGGAGCGTCCCCCTCCACTTT. V gene TRBV12-3 or TRBV12-4 combines with J gene TRBJ1-6; D remains ambiguous. This CDR3 is built from 13 residues. Trimming cost V 1 base and J 13 bases, with 11 bases left between them.

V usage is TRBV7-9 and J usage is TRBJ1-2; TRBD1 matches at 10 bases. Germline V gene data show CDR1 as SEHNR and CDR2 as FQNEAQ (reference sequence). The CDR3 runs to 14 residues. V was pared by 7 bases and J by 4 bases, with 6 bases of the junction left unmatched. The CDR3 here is CASNNGQGGYGYTF. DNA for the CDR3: TGTGCCAGCAACAACGGACAGGGGGGCTATGGCTACACCTTC.

The CDR3 nucleotides are TGTGCCAGCAGTCGTACTAGTTCTGATGAGCAGTTCTTC. It is translated as CASSRTSSDEQFF. The rearrangement uses TRBV6-1 and TRBJ2-1; TRBD2 is a possible D gene (5 bases). Germline loops: CDR1 MNHNS, CDR2 SASEGT. V lost 5 bases and J 8 bases, leaving 13 bases between the germline ends. CDR3 size: 13 residues.

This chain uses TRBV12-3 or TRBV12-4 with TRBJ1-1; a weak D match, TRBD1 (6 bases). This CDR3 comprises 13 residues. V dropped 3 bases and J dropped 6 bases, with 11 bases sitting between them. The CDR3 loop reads CASSFTGNAEAFF. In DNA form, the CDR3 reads TGTGCCAGCAGTTTCACAGGGAATGCTGAAGCTTTCTTT.

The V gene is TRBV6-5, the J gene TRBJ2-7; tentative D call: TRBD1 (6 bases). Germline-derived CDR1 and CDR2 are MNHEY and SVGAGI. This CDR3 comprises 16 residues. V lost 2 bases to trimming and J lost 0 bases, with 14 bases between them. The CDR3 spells CASSYDPTGFSYEQYF. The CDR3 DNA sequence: TGTGCCAGCAGTTACGACCCGACAGGCTTCTCCTACGAGCAGTACTTC.

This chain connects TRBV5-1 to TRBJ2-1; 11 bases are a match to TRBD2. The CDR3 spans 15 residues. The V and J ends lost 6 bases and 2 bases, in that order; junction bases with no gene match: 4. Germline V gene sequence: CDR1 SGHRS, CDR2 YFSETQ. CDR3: CASTQLAGAYNEQFF. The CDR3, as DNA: TGCGCCAGCACTCAACTAGCGGGAGCCTACAATGAGCAGTTCTTC. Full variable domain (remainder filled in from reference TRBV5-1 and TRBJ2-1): KAGVTQTPRYLIKTRGQQVTLSCSPISGHRSVSWYQQTPGQGLQFLFEYFSETQRNKGNFPGRFSGRQFSNSRSEMNVSTLELGDSALYLCASTQLAGAYNEQFFGPGTRLTVL.

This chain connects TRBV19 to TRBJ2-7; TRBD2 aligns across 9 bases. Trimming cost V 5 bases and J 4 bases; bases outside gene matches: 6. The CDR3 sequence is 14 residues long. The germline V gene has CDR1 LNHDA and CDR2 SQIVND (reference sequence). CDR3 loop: CASSPGLARYEQYF. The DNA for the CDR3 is TGTGCCAGTAGTCCAGGACTAGCGCGGTACGAGCAGTACTTC. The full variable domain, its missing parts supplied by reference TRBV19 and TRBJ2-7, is DGGITQSPKYLFRKEGQNVTLSCEQNLNHDAMYWYRQDPGQGLRLIYYSQIVNDFQKGDIAEGYSVSREKKESFPLTVTSAQKNPTAFYLCASSPGLARYEQYFGPGTRLTVT.

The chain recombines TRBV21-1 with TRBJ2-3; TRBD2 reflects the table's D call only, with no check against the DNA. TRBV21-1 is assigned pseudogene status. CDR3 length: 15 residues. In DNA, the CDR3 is TGTGCCAGGGTACTCCGGGAACCCAGCACAGATACGCAGTATTTT. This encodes CARVLREPSTDTQYF.

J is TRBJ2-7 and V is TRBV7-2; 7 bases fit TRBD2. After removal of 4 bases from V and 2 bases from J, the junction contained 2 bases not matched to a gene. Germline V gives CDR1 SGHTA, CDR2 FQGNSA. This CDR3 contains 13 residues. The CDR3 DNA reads TGTGCCAGCAGCTGGCTAGCGGCCTACGAGCAGTACTTC. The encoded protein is CASSWLAAYEQYF.

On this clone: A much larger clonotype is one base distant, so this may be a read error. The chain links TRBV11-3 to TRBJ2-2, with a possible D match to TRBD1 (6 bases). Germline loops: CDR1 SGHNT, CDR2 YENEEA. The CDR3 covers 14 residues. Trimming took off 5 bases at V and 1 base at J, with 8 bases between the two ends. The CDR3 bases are TGTGCCAGCAGCCCGACAGGGAACACCGGGGAGCTGTTTTTT. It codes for CASSPTGNTGELFF.

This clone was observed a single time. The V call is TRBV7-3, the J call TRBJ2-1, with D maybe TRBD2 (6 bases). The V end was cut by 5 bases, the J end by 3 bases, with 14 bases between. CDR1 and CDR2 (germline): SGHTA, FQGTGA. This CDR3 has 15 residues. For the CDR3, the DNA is TGTGCCAGCAGCCCATCGGGACTGGGCTACAATGAGCAGTTCTTC. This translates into CASSPSGLGYNEQFF.

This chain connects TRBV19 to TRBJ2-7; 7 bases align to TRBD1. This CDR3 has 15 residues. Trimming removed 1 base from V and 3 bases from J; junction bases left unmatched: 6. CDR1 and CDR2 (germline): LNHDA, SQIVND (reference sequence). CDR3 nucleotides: TGTGCCAGTAGTATAGGTTATGACAGGGACTACGAGCAGTACTTC. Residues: CASSIGYDRDYEQYF.

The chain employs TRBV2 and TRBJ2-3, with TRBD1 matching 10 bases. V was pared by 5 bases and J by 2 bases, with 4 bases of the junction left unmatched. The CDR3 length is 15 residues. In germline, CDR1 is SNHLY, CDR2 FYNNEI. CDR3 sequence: CASSRDRGATDTQYF. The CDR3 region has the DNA TGTGCCAGCAGTAGGGACAGGGGCGCCACAGATACGCAGTATTTT.

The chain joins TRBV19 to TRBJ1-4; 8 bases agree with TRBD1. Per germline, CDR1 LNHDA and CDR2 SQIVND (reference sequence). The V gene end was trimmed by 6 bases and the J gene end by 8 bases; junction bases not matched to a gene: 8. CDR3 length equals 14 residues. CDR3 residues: CASRATGVGEKLFF. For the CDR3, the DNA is TGTGCCAGTAGGGCGACAGGGGTCGGCGAAAAACTGTTTTTT.